This T cell receptor (beta chain) was retrieved from a study of blood T cell repertoires in COVID-19. Looked up from germline, CDR1 is GTSNPN and CDR2 is SVGIG (reference sequence). This CDR3 has 13 residues. The V end was cut by 3 bases, the J end by 2 bases, with 8 bases between. How the authors handled the data: Cell counts per sample came from amplifying reference gene primers. The repertoire was sequenced with immunoSEQ multiplex PCR; TCRdb's copy has only in-frame clones and lacks some. V and J calls and clone size follow that table, whereas D and trimming were derived from the DNA. This sample has 120,000 or so clones; more than 75% occur once, and the top ten carry 3% to 5%.

The chain employs TRBV30 and TRBJ1-3; tentative D call: TRBD1 (5 bases). The clonotype comes from a man in his 60s with acute or convalescent COVID-19. The sequenced sample was peripheral blood. CDR3 residues: CAWRAGPGNTIYF. The CDR3 DNA sequence: TGTGCCTGGAGAGCAGGGCCTGGAAACACCATATATTTT.